Listed below are T cell receptor beta chains from one sample, sequenced in a study of identical twins. TCRdb re-called the 5' RACE reads with MiXCR, one entry per CDR3 protein. The top ten clones hold more than 8% of a sample with 400,000 or so distinct CDR3 sequences, about 9% of them seen once. Sequencing was carried out using naive T cells sorted from blood. The receptors come from a woman in her 50s in good health. The CDR3 runs from the conserved cysteine through the conserved F or W. D genes are given only for firm matches. Clone size appears in some rows only: once, few, many, or a class for an expanded clone.

v_gene: TRBV19
d_gene: TRBD1
j_gene: TRBJ2-5
abundance: NA
CDR3nt: TGTGCCAGTAGTCGTGGACCGGGACAGGGGCAAGAGACCCAGTACTTC
CDR3aa: CASSRGPGQGQETQYF

v_gene: TRBV5-1
d_gene: NA
j_gene: TRBJ2-7
abundance: few
CDR3nt: TGCGCCAGCAGCGGGACGACCTACGAGCAGTACTTC
CDR3aa: CASSGTTYEQYF

v_gene: TRBV11-2
d_gene: TRBD2
j_gene: TRBJ2-3
abundance: NA
CDR3nt: TGTGCCAGCAGCTTAGATCTGTGGCTAGCGGGTAGCACAGATACGCAGTATTTT
CDR3aa: CASSLDLWLAGSTDTQYF

v_gene: TRBV20-1
d_gene: NA
j_gene: TRBJ2-7
abundance: few
CDR3nt: TGCAGTGCTAGAGATCGGAGGGGTGCCTACGAGCAGTACTTC
CDR3aa: CSARDRRGAYEQYF

v_gene: TRBV12-3/TRBV12-4
d_gene: NA
j_gene: TRBJ2-1
abundance: NA
CDR3nt: TGTGCCAGCAGTCCTAGCTGGAATGAGCAGTTCTTC
CDR3aa: CASSPSWNEQFF

v_gene: TRBV7-9
d_gene: TRBD2
j_gene: TRBJ2-1
abundance: many
CDR3nt: TGTGCCAGCAGCTTAGAAGCTAGCGGGAGGGAACCGACGTACAATGAGCAGTTCTTC
CDR3aa: CASSLEASGREPTYNEQFF

v_gene: TRBV7-7
d_gene: TRBD2
j_gene: TRBJ2-1
abundance: NA
CDR3nt: TGTGCCAGCAGCCCCGGGACTATGGGGGACAATGAGCAGTTCTTC
CDR3aa: CASSPGTMGDNEQFF

v_gene: TRBV29-1
d_gene: TRBD2
j_gene: TRBJ2-5
abundance: NA
CDR3nt: TGCAGCGTCCGGACTAGCCCTAGGACCCAGTACTTC
CDR3aa: CSVRTSPRTQYF

v_gene: TRBV2
d_gene: TRBD1
j_gene: TRBJ2-3
abundance: NA
CDR3nt: TGTGCCAGCAGTGAAGTGACAGGGGAAAAAGATACGCAGTATTTT
CDR3aa: CASSEVTGEKDTQYF

v_gene: TRBV5-4
d_gene: TRBD1
j_gene: TRBJ1-1
abundance: NA
CDR3nt: TGTGCCAGCAGCCACGGGACAGGGATGAACACTGAAGCTTTCTTT
CDR3aa: CASSHGTGMNTEAFF

v_gene: TRBV7-9
d_gene: NA
j_gene: TRBJ2-7
abundance: few
CDR3nt: TGTGCCAGCACGGTATCAGGCGAGCAGTACTTC
CDR3aa: CASTVSGEQYF

v_gene: TRBV20-1
d_gene: NA
j_gene: TRBJ1-1
abundance: few
CDR3nt: TGCAGTGTAACAGTCTGGAATGAAGCTTTCTTT
CDR3aa: CSVTVWNEAFF

v_gene: TRBV14
d_gene: TRBD2
j_gene: TRBJ2-1
abundance: few
CDR3nt: TGTGCCAGCAGCCAAGAAGCGGGAGGGCCATGGGAGCAGTTCTTC
CDR3aa: CASSQEAGGPWEQFF

v_gene: TRBV19
d_gene: NA
j_gene: TRBJ1-4
abundance: few
CDR3nt: TGTGCCAGTAGTGGCCAGAAGCTCCCGGGGGAAAAACTGTTTTTT
CDR3aa: CASSGQKLPGEKLFF

v_gene: TRBV20-1
d_gene: NA
j_gene: TRBJ2-2
abundance: few
CDR3nt: TGCAGTGCTAGAGATCTAGTGTTCGGGGAGCTGTTTTTT
CDR3aa: CSARDLVFGELFF

v_gene: TRBV30
d_gene: NA
j_gene: TRBJ2-1
abundance: NA
CDR3nt: TGTGCCTGGAGTGTCGGAGTCAGCTCCTACAATGAGCAGTTCTTC
CDR3aa: CAWSVGVSSYNEQFF

v_gene: TRBV5-5
d_gene: NA
j_gene: TRBJ2-3
abundance: NA
CDR3nt: TGTGCCAGCAGCTTGGGGACGGAAGATACGCAGTATTTT
CDR3aa: CASSLGTEDTQYF

v_gene: TRBV20-1
d_gene: TRBD1
j_gene: TRBJ1-1
abundance: NA
CDR3nt: TGCAGTGCTCTACCCGGGACAGGGGGATATGAAGCTTTCTTT
CDR3aa: CSALPGTGGYEAFF

v_gene: TRBV7-7
d_gene: NA
j_gene: TRBJ2-1
abundance: NA
CDR3nt: TGTGCCAGCAGCTTAGACTTTGGCGGAGGTTACAATGAGCAGTTCTTC
CDR3aa: CASSLDFGGGYNEQFF

v_gene: TRBV4-1
d_gene: NA
j_gene: TRBJ1-2
abundance: NA
CDR3nt: TGCGCCAGCAGCCGACCCGGGACTAACTATGGCTACACCTTC
CDR3aa: CASSRPGTNYGYTF

v_gene: TRBV7-9
d_gene: TRBD1
j_gene: TRBJ2-5
abundance: many
CDR3nt: TGTGCCAGCAGCTCATCCTCTACACGGACAGGGCAAGAGACCCAGTACTTC
CDR3aa: CASSSSSTRTGQETQYF

v_gene: TRBV29-1
d_gene: TRBD2
j_gene: TRBJ2-1
abundance: many
CDR3nt: TGCAGCGTAATAAAGCGGGAGATGGGGACTGAGCAGTTCTTC
CDR3aa: CSVIKREMGTEQFF

v_gene: TRBV7-8
d_gene: NA
j_gene: TRBJ2-5
abundance: NA
CDR3nt: TGTGCCAGCAGCTTACCCAGCGGAGTCCAAGAGACCCAGTACTTC
CDR3aa: CASSLPSGVQETQYF

v_gene: TRBV10-1
d_gene: NA
j_gene: TRBJ2-3
abundance: many
CDR3nt: TGCGCCAGCAGTGAGTCTACAAGCACAGATACGCAGTATTTT
CDR3aa: CASSESTSTDTQYF

v_gene: TRBV5-1
d_gene: NA
j_gene: TRBJ2-7
abundance: NA
CDR3nt: TGCGCCAGCAGCTTGAGGGGGGGCGACGAGCAGTACTTC
CDR3aa: CASSLRGGDEQYF

v_gene: TRBV20-1
d_gene: TRBD2
j_gene: TRBJ2-1
abundance: few
CDR3nt: TGCAGTGCTCATCTAGCGGGAGTACTTAACAATGAGCAGTTCTTC
CDR3aa: CSAHLAGVLNNEQFF

v_gene: TRBV20-1
d_gene: NA
j_gene: TRBJ2-5
abundance: few
CDR3nt: TGCAGTGCTAGAGCCTGGGACGGAAAAGAGACCCAGTACTTC
CDR3aa: CSARAWDGKETQYF

v_gene: TRBV6-6
d_gene: NA
j_gene: TRBJ1-5
abundance: few
CDR3nt: TGTGCCAGCAGTTACTCTGGGGGCCATAGCAATCAGCCCCAGCATTTT
CDR3aa: CASSYSGGHSNQPQHF

v_gene: TRBV5-1
d_gene: NA
j_gene: TRBJ2-2
abundance: NA
CDR3nt: TGCGCCAGCAGCTTGGACGGGAGAAGGGCCGGGGAGCTGTTTTTT
CDR3aa: CASSLDGRRAGELFF

v_gene: TRBV4-1
d_gene: TRBD2
j_gene: TRBJ2-1
abundance: many
CDR3nt: TGCGCCAGCAGCCAAGAGTGGGAGACTAGCGGGGCGCGGGCAAATGAGCAGTTCTTC
CDR3aa: CASSQEWETSGARANEQFF

v_gene: TRBV21-1
d_gene: NA
j_gene: TRBJ2-1
abundance: few
CDR3nt: TGTGCCAGCAGCCCCAATCAACCGAGCTCCTACAATGAGCAGTTCTTC
CDR3aa: CASSPNQPSSYNEQFF

v_gene: TRBV3-1
d_gene: NA
j_gene: TRBJ2-1
abundance: many
CDR3nt: TGTGCCAGCAGCCCGAGCATGGGCACCTACAATGAGCAGTTCTTC
CDR3aa: CASSPSMGTYNEQFF

v_gene: TRBV3-1
d_gene: NA
j_gene: TRBJ1-5
abundance: NA
CDR3nt: TGTGCCAGCAGCCGTGGGCAGGTGCGAAATCAGCCCCAGCATTTT
CDR3aa: CASSRGQVRNQPQHF

v_gene: TRBV20-1
d_gene: TRBD2
j_gene: TRBJ2-3
abundance: many
CDR3nt: TGCAGTGCTAGGGAGGGCTATGCGGGAGGGCGCACAGATACGCAGTATTTT
CDR3aa: CSAREGYAGGRTDTQYF

v_gene: TRBV29-1
d_gene: TRBD2
j_gene: TRBJ2-7
abundance: NA
CDR3nt: TGCAGCGTTGCGGGGGGAGCTAGCGGGGTCTCCGAGCAGTACTTC
CDR3aa: CSVAGGASGVSEQYF

v_gene: TRBV7-9
d_gene: NA
j_gene: TRBJ2-3
abundance: few
CDR3nt: TGTGCCAGCAGCTTATTTTGGGGAAAAGATACGCAGTATTTT
CDR3aa: CASSLFWGKDTQYF

v_gene: TRBV7-3
d_gene: NA
j_gene: TRBJ1-1
abundance: NA
CDR3nt: TGTGCCAGCAGCTTAGGGCCTCCGAAGGGTGGGACTGAAGCTTTCTTT
CDR3aa: CASSLGPPKGGTEAFF

v_gene: TRBV20-1
d_gene: NA
j_gene: TRBJ2-3
abundance: NA
CDR3nt: TGCAGTGCTAGAGAATCAGGGCCAGGCGCAGATACGCAGTATTTT
CDR3aa: CSARESGPGADTQYF

v_gene: TRBV3-1
d_gene: TRBD1
j_gene: TRBJ1-5
abundance: few
CDR3nt: TGTGCCAGCAGCCAAAGGGGGCCTCAGCCCCAGCATTTT
CDR3aa: CASSQRGPQPQHF

v_gene: TRBV29-1
d_gene: TRBD1
j_gene: TRBJ1-5
abundance: many
CDR3nt: TGCAGCGTGGCTTCAGGGGGCCTTAATTTTGAGCCCCAGCATTTT
CDR3aa: CSVASGGLNFEPQHF

v_gene: TRBV29-1
d_gene: NA
j_gene: TRBJ2-1
abundance: few
CDR3nt: TGCAGCGCTGCTGTGGCCCCGGAGCAGTTCTTC
CDR3aa: CSAAVAPEQFF

v_gene: TRBV30
d_gene: NA
j_gene: TRBJ1-1
abundance: few
CDR3nt: TGTGCCTGGAGTGTTGGCAGCTGGGAGAACACTGAAGCTTTCTTT
CDR3aa: CAWSVGSWENTEAFF

v_gene: TRBV6-4
d_gene: TRBD2
j_gene: TRBJ2-1
abundance: many
CDR3nt: TGTGCCAGCAGTGAATCAGCGGGAGGGGAGATGTATGAGCAGTTCTTC
CDR3aa: CASSESAGGEMYEQFF

v_gene: TRBV5-1
d_gene: NA
j_gene: TRBJ2-1
abundance: many
CDR3nt: TGCGCCAGCAGCTTGGAGGGTTTATATGAGCAGTTCTTC
CDR3aa: CASSLEGLYEQFF

v_gene: TRBV4-1
d_gene: TRBD2
j_gene: TRBJ2-2
abundance: many
CDR3nt: TGCGCCAGCAGCCCCAGCGGCGGGAGCGCCGGGGAGCTGTTTTTT
CDR3aa: CASSPSGGSAGELFF

v_gene: TRBV11-2
d_gene: TRBD1
j_gene: TRBJ2-3
abundance: few
CDR3nt: TGTGCCAGCAGCTTAATAGACAGGGGTCAAGTGGAGCAGTATTTT
CDR3aa: CASSLIDRGQVEQYF

v_gene: TRBV7-8
d_gene: TRBD1
j_gene: TRBJ2-2
abundance: NA
CDR3nt: TGTGCCAGCAGCTTGGACAGGGCGGCCGGGGAGCTGTTTTTT
CDR3aa: CASSLDRAAGELFF

v_gene: TRBV4-1
d_gene: TRBD1
j_gene: TRBJ2-7
abundance: few
CDR3nt: TGCGCCAGCAGCCAAGATCTAGGAGACAGGGGGCTCTACGAGCAGTACTTC
CDR3aa: CASSQDLGDRGLYEQYF

v_gene: TRBV4-1
d_gene: TRBD2
j_gene: TRBJ2-1
abundance: few
CDR3nt: TGCGCCAGCAGCCAAGGGTCTAGCGGGGGCTACAATGAGCAGTTCTTC
CDR3aa: CASSQGSSGGYNEQFF

v_gene: TRBV12-3/TRBV12-4
d_gene: NA
j_gene: TRBJ2-1
abundance: few
CDR3nt: TGTGCCAGCAGTTCAACTGCGACCTACAATGAGCAGTTCTTC
CDR3aa: CASSSTATYNEQFF

v_gene: TRBV3-1
d_gene: NA
j_gene: TRBJ1-1
abundance: few
CDR3nt: TGTGCCAGCAGCCCCCAGACAGGAGACACTGAAGCTTTCTTT
CDR3aa: CASSPQTGDTEAFF

v_gene: TRBV12-3/TRBV12-4
d_gene: NA
j_gene: TRBJ2-7
abundance: few
CDR3nt: TGTGCCAGCAGTCCCTCGGCGTACGAGCAGTACTTC
CDR3aa: CASSPSAYEQYF

v_gene: TRBV5-1
d_gene: NA
j_gene: TRBJ2-7
abundance: few
CDR3nt: TGCGCCAGCAGATCCGCGAACGAGCAGTACTTC
CDR3aa: CASRSANEQYF